This T cell receptor (beta chain) was recovered during a study of blood T cell repertoires in COVID-19. Study background: Acute and convalescent COVID-19 specimens originated in the United States, Italy and Spain. The cDNA or gDNA used as material had been derived from T cells, B-cell-depleted T cells, or PBMCs.

Authors' analysis steps: Quantification of nucleated cells was approximated via reference gene primer amplification. Repertoires were generated with immunoSEQ multiplex PCR, while TCRdb's copy carries only in-frame clones and drops some. V, J and clone size were drawn from that table, and D and trimming were deduced from the DNA. The data contain approximately 350,000 clones, roughly 90% of them seen just once; the ten biggest clones take up 1% to 1.5%. The CDR3 extends over 14 amino acids. The germline V gene encodes CDR1 MDHEN and CDR2 SYDVKM. V lost 5 bases and J 0 bases, leaving 11 bases between the germline ends.

The sequenced sample consisted of peripheral blood. This rearrangement joins TRBV28 to TRBJ2-7; D gene unclear. The sequence derives from a man aged 35 to 55 with acute or convalescent COVID-19. The CDR3 here is CASSPHGSSYEQYF. The CDR3 coding sequence is TGTGCCAGCAGTCCCCACGGTTCCTCCTACGAGCAGTACTTC.